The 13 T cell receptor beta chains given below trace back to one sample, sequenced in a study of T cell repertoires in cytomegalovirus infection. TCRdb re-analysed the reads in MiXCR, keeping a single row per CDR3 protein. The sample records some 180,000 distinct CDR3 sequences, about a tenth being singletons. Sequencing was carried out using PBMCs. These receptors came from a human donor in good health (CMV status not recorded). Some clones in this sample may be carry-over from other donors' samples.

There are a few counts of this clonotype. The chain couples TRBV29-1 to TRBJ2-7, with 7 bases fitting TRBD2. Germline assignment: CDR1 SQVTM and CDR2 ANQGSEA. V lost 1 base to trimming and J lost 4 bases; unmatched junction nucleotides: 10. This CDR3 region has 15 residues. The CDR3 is CSVEGFGLGRYEQYF. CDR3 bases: TGCAGCGTTGAAGGCTTTGGACTAGGGAGGTACGAGCAGTACTTC.

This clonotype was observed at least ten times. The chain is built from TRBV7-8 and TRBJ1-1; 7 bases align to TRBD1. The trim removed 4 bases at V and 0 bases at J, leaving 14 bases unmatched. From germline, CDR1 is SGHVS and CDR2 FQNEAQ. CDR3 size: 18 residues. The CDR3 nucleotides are TGTGCCAGCAGCTCGATTAGACCGGGACAGATGATGAACACTGAAGCTTTCTTT. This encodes CASSSIRPGQMMNTEAFF.

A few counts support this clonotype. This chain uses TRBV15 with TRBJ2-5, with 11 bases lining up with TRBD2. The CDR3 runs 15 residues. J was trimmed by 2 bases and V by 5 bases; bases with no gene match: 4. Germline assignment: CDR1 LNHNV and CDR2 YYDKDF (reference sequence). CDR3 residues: CATSETSGTQETQYF. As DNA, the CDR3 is TGTGCCACCAGCGAGACTAGCGGGACACAAGAGACCCAGTACTTC.

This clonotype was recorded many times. For the CDR3, the DNA is TGTGCCACCAGCAGAGAGAAGGTGGTTCACGAGCAGTACTTC. Its translation is CATSREKVVHEQYF. The chain is built from TRBV15 and TRBJ2-7, with unresolved D. CDR1 and CDR2 (germline): LNHNV, YYDKDF (reference sequence). With 0 bases removed from V and 5 bases from J, the gap between germline ends came to 11 bases. The CDR3 is 14 residues long.

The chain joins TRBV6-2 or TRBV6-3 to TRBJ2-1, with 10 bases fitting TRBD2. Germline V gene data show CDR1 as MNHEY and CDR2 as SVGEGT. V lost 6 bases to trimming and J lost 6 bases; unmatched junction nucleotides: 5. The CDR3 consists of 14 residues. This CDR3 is CASRKREGLNEQFF. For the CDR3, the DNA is TGTGCCAGCAGGAAGCGGGAGGGCCTCAATGAGCAGTTCTTC.

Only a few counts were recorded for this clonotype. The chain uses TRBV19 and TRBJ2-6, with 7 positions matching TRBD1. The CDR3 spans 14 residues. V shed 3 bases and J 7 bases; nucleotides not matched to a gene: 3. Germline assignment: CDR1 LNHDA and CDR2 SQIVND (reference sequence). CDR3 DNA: TGTGCCAGTAGTATTACAGGGGCCGCCAACGTCCTGACTTTC. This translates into CASSITGAANVLTF.

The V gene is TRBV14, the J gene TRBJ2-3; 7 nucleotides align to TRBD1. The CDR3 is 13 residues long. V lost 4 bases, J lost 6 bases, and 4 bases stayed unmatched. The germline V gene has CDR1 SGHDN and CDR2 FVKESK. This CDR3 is CASSPWGQDTQYF. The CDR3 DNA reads TGTGCCAGCAGCCCGTGGGGACAGGATACGCAGTATTTT.

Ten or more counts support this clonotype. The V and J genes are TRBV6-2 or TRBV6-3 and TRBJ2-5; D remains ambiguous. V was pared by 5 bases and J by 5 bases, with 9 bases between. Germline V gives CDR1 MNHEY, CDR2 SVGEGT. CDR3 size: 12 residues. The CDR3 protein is CASSRSGETQYF. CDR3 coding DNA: TGTGCCAGCAGTCGCTCTGGGGAGACCCAGTACTTC.

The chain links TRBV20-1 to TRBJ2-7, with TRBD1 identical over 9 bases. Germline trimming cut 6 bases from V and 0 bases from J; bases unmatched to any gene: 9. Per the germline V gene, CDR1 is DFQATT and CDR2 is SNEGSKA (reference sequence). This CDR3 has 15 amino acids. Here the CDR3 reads CSAHGGTGYSYEQYF. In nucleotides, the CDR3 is TGCAGTGCCCACGGGGGGACAGGGTACTCCTACGAGCAGTACTTC.

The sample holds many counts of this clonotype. The CDR3 region has the DNA TGTGCCAGCAGCTCGGACCTCGCAGCCCCACTATATGGCTACACCTTC. Translating it yields CASSSDLAAPLYGYTF. The chain has TRBV7-2 and TRBJ1-2, with D unresolved. Looked up from germline, CDR1 is SGHTA and CDR2 is FQGNSA. The CDR3 is made up of 16 amino acids. V shed 4 bases and J shed 5 bases, with 20 bases lying between them.

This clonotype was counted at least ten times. The CDR3 sequence is CASGNRGGGWTGELFF. The CDR3 bases are TGTGCCAGTGGGAACAGGGGCGGTGGTTGGACCGGGGAGCTGTTTTTT. The V and J genes are TRBV19 and TRBJ2-2, with TRBD1 identical over 7 bases. This CDR3 contains 16 residues. The germline gives CDR1 LNHDA, CDR2 SQIVND (reference sequence). V was pared by 8 bases and J by 5 bases, with 14 bases of the junction left unmatched.

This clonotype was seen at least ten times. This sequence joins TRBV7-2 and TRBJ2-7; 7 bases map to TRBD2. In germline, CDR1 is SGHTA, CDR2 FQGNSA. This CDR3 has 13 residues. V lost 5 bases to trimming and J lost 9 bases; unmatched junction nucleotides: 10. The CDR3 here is CASSLSGDRGQYF. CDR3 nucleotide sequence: TGTGCCAGCAGCCTAAGCGGGGACCGCGGGCAGTACTTC.

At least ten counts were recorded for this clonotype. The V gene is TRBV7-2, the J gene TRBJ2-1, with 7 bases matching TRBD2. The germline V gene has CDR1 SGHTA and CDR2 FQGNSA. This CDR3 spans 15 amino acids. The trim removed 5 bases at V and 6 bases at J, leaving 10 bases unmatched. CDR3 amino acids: CASSLSGTTFNEQFF. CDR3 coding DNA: TGTGCCAGCAGCCTATCCGGGACTACCTTCAATGAGCAGTTCTTC.